This T cell receptor beta chain was recorded in a study of cytomegalovirus exposure and HLA in healthy donors. Findings and caveats of the study: It was reported that the classifier diagnosed cytomegalovirus status with high specificity and sensitivity in both the original and validation cohorts. A link between a missense DCLRE1C variant and TCR beta V- and J-gene trimming emerged from a later analysis.

With regard to this clone: Its matching antigen is unknown.

Amplification used 60 Vbeta primers and 13 Jbeta primers. The table came from immunoSEQ multiplex PCR; TCRdb's copy has only in-frame clones and leaves some out. Of about 250,000 clones in the sample, roughly two thirds were seen once. The CDR3 spans 16 residues. Germline values: CDR1 SGHKS, CDR2 YYEKEE (reference sequence). V was trimmed by 4 bases and J by 3 bases, leaving 19 bases between them. The chain is built from TRBV5-5 and TRBJ1-1; D call uncertain. This receptor was identified in a female donor in good health and CMV-seronegative. Sequencing used PBMCs. The CDR3 spells CASSPGAHVWDTEAFF. The CDR3 DNA is TGTGCCAGCAGCCCTGGAGCTCATGTTTGGGACACTGAAGCTTTCTTT.